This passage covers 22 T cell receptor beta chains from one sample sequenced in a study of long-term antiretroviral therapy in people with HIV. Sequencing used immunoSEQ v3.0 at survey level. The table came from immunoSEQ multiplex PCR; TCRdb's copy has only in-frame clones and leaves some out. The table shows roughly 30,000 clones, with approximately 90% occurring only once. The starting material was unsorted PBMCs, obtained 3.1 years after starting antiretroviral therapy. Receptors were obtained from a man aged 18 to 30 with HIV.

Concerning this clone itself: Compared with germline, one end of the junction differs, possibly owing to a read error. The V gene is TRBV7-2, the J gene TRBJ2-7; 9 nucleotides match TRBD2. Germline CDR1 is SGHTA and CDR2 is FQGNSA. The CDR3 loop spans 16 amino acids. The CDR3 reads CASSLIGGGASHEQYF. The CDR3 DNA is TGTGCCAGCAGCTTAATCGGCGGGGGGGCCTCCCACGAGCAGTACTTC.

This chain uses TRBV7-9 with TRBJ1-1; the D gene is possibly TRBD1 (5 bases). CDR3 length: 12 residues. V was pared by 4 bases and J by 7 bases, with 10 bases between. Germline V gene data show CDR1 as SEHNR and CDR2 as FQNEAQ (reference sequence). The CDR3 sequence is CASSSGFGEAFF. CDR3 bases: TGTGCCAGCAGCTCAGGGTTTGGTGAAGCTTTCTTT.

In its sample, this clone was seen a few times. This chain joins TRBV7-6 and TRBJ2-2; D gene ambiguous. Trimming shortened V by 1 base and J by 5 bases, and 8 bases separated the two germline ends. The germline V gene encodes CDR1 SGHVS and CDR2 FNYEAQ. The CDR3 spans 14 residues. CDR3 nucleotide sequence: TGTGCCAGCAGCTTAGTCCCATCGACCGGGGAGCTGTTTTTT. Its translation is CASSLVPSTGELFF.

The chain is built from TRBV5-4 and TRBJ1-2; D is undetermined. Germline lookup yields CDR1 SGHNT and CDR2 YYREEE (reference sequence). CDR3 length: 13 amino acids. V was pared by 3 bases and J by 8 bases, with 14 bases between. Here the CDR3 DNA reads TGTGCCAGCAGCTGGACGCGGGGTAGCGGCTACACCTTC. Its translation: CASSWTRGSGYTF.

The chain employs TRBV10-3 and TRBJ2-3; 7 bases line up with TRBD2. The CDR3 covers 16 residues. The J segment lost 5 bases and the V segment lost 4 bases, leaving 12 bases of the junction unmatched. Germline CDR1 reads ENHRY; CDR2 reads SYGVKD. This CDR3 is CAISGSSSGGQDTQYF. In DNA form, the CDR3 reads TGTGCCATCAGTGGGTCGTCTAGCGGCGGGCAAGATACGCAGTATTTT.

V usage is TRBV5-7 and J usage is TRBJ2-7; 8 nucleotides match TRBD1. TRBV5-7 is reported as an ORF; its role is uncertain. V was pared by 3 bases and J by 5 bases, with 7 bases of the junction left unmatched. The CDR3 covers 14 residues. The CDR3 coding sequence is TGTGCCAGCAGCTCGACAGGGGTGACCCACGAGCAGTACTTC. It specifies CASSSTGVTHEQYF.

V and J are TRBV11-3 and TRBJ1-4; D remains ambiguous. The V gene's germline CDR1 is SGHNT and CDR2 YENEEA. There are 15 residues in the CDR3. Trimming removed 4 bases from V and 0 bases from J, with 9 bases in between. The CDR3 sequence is CASSSYLATNEKLFF. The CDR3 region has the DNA TGTGCCAGCAGCTCTTATCTTGCAACTAATGAAAAACTGTTTTTT.

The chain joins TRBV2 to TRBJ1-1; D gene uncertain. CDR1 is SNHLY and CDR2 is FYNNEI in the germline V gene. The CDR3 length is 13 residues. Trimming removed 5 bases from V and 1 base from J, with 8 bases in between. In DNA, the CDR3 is TGTGCCAGCAGTCCCCCGCAGAACACTGAAGCTTTCTTT. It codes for CASSPPQNTEAFF.

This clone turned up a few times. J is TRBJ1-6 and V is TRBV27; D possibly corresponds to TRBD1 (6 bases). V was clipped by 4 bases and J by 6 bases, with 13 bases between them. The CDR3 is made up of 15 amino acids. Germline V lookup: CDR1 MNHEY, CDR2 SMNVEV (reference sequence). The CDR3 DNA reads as TGTGCCAGCAGTTGGGGTGCAGGGGCTAATTCACCCCTCCACTTT. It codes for CASSWGAGANSPLHF.

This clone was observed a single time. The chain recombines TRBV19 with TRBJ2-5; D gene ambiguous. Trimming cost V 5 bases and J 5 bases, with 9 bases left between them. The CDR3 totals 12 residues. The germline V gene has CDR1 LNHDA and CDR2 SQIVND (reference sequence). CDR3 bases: TGTGCCAGTAGTTATGACCGGGAGACCCAGTACTTC. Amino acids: CASSYDRETQYF.

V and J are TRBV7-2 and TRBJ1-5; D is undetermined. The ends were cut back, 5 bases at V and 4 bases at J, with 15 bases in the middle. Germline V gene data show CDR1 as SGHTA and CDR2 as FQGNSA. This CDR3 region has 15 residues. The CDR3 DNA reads TGTGCCAGCAGCCCAGCCGGGCGGCGGAATCAGCCCCAGCATTTT. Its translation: CASSPAGRRNQPQHF.

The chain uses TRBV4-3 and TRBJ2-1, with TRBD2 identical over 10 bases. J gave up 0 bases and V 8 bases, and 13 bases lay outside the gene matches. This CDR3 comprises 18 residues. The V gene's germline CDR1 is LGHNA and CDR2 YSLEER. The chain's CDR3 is CASRRVAGGPSSYNEQFF. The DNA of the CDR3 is TGCGCCAGCCGTAGGGTAGCGGGAGGCCCTAGCTCCTACAATGAGCAGTTCTTC.

The CDR3, as DNA: TGTGCCAGCAGCTTGACTAGCCCGGAGGATGAGCAGTTCTTC. It encodes CASSLTSPEDEQFF. The V call is TRBV7-9, the J call TRBJ2-1; 7 bases agree with TRBD2. This CDR3 has 14 residues. CDR1 and CDR2 from the germline V gene are SEHNR and FQNEAQ (reference sequence). V gave up 3 bases and J gave up 8 bases; unmatched junction bases: 7. The whole variable domain, remainder taken from reference TRBV7-9 and TRBJ2-1, is DTGVSQNPRHKITKRGQNVTFRCDPISEHNRLYWYRQTLGQGPEFLTYFQNEAQLEKSRLLSDRFSAERPKGSFSTLEIQRTEQGDSAMYLCASSLTSPEDEQFFGPGTRLTVL.

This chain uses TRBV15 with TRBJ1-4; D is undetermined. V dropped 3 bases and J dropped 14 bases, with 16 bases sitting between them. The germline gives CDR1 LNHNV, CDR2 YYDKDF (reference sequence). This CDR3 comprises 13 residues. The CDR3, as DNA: TGTGCCACCAGCAGTGCCCTACGAGGGTTGCTGTTTTTT. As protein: CATSSALRGLLFF. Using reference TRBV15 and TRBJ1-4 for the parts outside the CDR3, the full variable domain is DAMVIQNPRYQVTQFGKPVTLSCSQTLNHNVMYWYQQKSSQAPKLLFHYYDKDFNNEADTPDNFQSRRPNTSFCFLDIRSPGLGDTAMYLCATSSALRGLLFFGSGTQLSVL.

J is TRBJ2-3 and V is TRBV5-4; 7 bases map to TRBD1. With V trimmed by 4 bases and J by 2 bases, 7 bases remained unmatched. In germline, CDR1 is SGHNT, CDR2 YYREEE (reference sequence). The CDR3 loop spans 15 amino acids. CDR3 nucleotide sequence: TGTGCCAGCAGCGTGAGGGACAGTATCACAGATACGCAGTATTTT. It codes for CASSVRDSITDTQYF.

The CDR3 DNA is TGCGCCAGCAGCTTGGGGCCCTCAAGCACAGATACGCAGTATTTT. It yields the protein CASSLGPSSTDTQYF. This chain links TRBV5-1 with TRBJ2-3; D unresolved. The CDR3 runs to 15 residues. Trimming left V 0 bases short and J 0 bases short, with 8 bases between. From germline, CDR1 is SGHRS and CDR2 YFSETQ.

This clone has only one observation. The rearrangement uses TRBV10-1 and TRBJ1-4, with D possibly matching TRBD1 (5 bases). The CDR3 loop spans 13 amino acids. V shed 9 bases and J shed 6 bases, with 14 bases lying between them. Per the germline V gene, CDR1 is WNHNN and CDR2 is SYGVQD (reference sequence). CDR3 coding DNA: TGCGCCAGGCTCACAGGTTCGGATGAAAAACTGTTTTTT. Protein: CARLTGSDEKLFF.

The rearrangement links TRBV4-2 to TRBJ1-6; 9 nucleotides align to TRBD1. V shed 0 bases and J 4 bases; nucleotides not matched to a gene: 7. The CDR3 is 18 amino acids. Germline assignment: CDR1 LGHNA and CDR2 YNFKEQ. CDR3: CASSQEGTGTSYNSPLHF. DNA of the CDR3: TGTGCCAGCAGCCAAGAGGGGACAGGGACGAGTTATAATTCACCCCTCCACTTT.

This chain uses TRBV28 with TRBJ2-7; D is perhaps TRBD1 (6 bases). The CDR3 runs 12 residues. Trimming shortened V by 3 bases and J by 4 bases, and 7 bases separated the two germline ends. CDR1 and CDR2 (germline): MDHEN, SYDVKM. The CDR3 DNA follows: TGTGCCAGCAGTTTCAGGGGTTACGAGCAGTACTTC. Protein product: CASSFRGYEQYF.

The CDR3, as DNA: TGTGCCAGCAGCCATAAGGGAGGTGAATACAATGAGCAGTTCTTC. This translates into CASSHKGGEYNEQFF. The V gene is TRBV11-1, the J gene TRBJ2-1, with D perhaps matching TRBD2 (6 bases). Per germline, CDR1 SGHAT and CDR2 FQDESV (reference sequence). V was shortened by 5 bases and J by 4 bases, with 15 bases between the two germline ends. This CDR3 is 15 amino acids long.

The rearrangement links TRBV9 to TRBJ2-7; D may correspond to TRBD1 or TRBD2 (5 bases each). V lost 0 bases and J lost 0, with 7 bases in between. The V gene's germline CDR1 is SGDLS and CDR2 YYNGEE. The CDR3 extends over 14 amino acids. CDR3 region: CASSVGDDSYEQYF. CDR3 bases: TGTGCCAGCAGCGTAGGGGACGACTCCTACGAGCAGTACTTC.

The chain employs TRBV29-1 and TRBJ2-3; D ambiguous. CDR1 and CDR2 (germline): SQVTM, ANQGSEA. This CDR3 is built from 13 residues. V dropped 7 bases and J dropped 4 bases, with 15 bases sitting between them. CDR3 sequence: CSALGLVPDTQYF. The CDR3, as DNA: TGCAGCGCCCTAGGGCTGGTCCCAGATACGCAGTATTTT.